What follows is one T cell receptor beta chain and its context. Its antigen is undetermined. The data were taken from a study of post-analysis software for immune sequencing data. Study outcomes and limitations: Roughly five TRBV segments were significantly more frequent in patients than in controls. TRBV5-6, TRBV5-1 and TRBV20-1 were among these segments.

Sequencing libraries made from TCR beta cDNA carried unique molecular identifiers. TCRdb reprocessed the PCR reads with MiXCR, giving one entry per CDR3 protein. The table includes some 500,000 distinct CDR3 sequences, under 55% detected once. CDR1 is LGHDT, CDR2 YNNKEL, per germline (reference sequence). CDR3 length: 18 residues. Losses at the gene ends were 5 bases for V and 3 bases for J; bases not matched to a gene: 11. Material for sequencing was blood. The chain carries TRBV3-1 and TRBJ2-3; TRBD2 aligns across 13 bases. The sequence derives from a girl aged 10-17 years with multiple sclerosis. CDR3 protein: CASSTGTSGKGGTDTQYF. Written as DNA, the CDR3 is TGTGCCAGCAGCACCGGGACTAGCGGGAAAGGTGGGACAGATACGCAGTATTTT.